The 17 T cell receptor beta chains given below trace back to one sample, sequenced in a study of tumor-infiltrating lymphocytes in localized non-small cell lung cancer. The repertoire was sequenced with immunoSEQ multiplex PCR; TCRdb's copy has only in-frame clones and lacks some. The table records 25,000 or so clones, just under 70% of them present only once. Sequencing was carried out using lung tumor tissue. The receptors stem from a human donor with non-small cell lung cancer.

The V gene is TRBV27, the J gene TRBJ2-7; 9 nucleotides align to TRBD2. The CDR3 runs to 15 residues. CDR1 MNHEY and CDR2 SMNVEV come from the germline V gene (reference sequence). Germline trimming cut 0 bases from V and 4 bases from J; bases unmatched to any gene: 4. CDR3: CASSLSTGLAYEQYF. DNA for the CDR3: TGTGCCAGCAGTTTATCGACGGGACTAGCTTACGAGCAGTACTTC.

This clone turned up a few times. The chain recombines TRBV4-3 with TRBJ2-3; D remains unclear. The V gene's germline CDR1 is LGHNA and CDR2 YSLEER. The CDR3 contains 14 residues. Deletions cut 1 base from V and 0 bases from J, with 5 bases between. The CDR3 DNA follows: TGCGCCAGCAGCCAAGGAAGTAGCACAGATACGCAGTATTTT. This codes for CASSQGSSTDTQYF.

In DNA, the CDR3 is TGTGCCAGCAGCTCTTACGAGCAGGGGGAGCAGTACTTC. Translation: CASSSYEQGEQYF. This sequence joins TRBV7-8 and TRBJ2-7; possibly TRBD1 for D (6 bases). Germline V lookup: CDR1 SGHVS, CDR2 FQNEAQ. V gave up 4 bases and J gave up 7 bases, with 14 bases separating them. CDR3 length equals 13 residues.

The CDR3 DNA is TGTGCCAGCAGTTACAATGGGGCCACGAACACCGGGGAGCTGTTTTTT. It is translated as CASSYNGATNTGELFF. The rearrangement links TRBV6-5 to TRBJ2-2, with a weak D call TRBD1 (5 bases). Germline V gene sequence: CDR1 MNHEY, CDR2 SVGAGI. With 2 bases removed from V and 0 bases from J, the gap between germline ends came to 10 bases. CDR3 length: 16 amino acids.

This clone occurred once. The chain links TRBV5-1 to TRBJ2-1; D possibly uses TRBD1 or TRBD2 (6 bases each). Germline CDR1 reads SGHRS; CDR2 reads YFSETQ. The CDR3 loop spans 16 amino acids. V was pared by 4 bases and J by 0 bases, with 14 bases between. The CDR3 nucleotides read TGCGCCAGCAGCCCGGGGGCCAGGAACTCCTACAATGAGCAGTTCTTC. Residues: CASSPGARNSYNEQFF.

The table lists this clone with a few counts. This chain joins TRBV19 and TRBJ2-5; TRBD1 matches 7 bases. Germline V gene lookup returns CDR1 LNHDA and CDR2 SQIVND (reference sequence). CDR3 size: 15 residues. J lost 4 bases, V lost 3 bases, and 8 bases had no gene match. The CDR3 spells CASSIRWAGGETQYF. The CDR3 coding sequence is TGTGCCAGTAGTATTAGGTGGGCAGGGGGAGAGACCCAGTACTTC.

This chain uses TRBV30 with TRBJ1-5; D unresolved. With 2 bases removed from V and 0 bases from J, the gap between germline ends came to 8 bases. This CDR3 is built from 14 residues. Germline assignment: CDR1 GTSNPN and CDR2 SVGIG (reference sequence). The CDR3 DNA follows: TGTGCCTGGAGTCGACGCGGTAGCAATCAGCCCCAGCATTTT. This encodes CAWSRRGSNQPQHF.

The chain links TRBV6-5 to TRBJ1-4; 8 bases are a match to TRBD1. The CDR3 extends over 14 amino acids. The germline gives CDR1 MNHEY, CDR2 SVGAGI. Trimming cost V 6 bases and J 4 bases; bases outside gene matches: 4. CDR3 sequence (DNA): TGTGCCAGCAGCCCGACAGGGGATAATGAAAAACTGTTTTTT. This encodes CASSPTGDNEKLFF.

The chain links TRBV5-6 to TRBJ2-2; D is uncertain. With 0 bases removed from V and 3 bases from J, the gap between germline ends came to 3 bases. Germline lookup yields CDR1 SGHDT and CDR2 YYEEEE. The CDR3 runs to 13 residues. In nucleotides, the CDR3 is TGTGCCAGCAGCTTGGCCGACACCGGGGAGCTGTTTTTT. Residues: CASSLADTGELFF.

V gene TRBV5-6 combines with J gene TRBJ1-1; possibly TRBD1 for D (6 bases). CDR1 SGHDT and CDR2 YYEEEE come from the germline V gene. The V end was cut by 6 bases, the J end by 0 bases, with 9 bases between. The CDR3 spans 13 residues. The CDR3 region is CASTGQLNTEAFF. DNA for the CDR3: TGTGCCAGCACAGGACAGTTGAACACTGAAGCTTTCTTT.

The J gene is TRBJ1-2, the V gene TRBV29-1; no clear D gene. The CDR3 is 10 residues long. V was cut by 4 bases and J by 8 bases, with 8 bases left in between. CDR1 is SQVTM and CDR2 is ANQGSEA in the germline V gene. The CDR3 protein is CSVGAGGYTF. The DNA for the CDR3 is TGCAGCGTTGGGGCGGGGGGCTACACCTTC.

CDR3 bases: TGTGCCAGCAGCGTTACAGGGGGCAGCTATGGCTACACCTTC. This encodes CASSVTGGSYGYTF. The chain uses TRBV9 and TRBJ1-2, with 9 bases matching TRBD1. The CDR3 consists of 14 residues. The trim removed 2 bases at V and 4 bases at J, leaving 3 bases unmatched. CDR1 SGDLS and CDR2 YYNGEE come from the germline V gene.

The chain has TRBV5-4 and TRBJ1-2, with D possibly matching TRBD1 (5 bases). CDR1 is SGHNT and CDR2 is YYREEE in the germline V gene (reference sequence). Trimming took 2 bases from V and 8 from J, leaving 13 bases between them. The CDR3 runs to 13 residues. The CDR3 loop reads CASSFGGKGGYTF. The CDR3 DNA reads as TGTGCCAGCAGCTTCGGTGGCAAGGGGGGCTACACCTTC.

The CDR3: CASSISERGTEAFF. As DNA, the CDR3 is TGTGCCAGTAGTATCTCAGAGCGGGGCACTGAAGCTTTCTTT. The chain combines TRBV19 with TRBJ1-1; no firm D call. Germline V gene lookup returns CDR1 LNHDA and CDR2 SQIVND (reference sequence). There are 14 residues in the CDR3. The ends were cut back, 3 bases at V and 4 bases at J, with 12 bases in the middle.

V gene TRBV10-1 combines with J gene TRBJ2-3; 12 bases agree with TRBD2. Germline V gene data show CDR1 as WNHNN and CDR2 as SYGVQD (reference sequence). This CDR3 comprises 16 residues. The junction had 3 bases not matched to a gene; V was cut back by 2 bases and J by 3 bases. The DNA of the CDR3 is TGCGCCAGCAGTGAGGGTACTAGCGGGAGGACAGATACGCAGTATTTT. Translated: CASSEGTSGRTDTQYF.

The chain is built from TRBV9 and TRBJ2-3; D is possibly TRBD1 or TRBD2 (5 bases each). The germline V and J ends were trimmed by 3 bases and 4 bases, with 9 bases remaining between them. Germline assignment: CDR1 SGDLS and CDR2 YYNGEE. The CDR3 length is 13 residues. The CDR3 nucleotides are TGTGCCAGCAGCGAGGGGACCGCAGATACGCAGTATTTT. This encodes CASSEGTADTQYF.

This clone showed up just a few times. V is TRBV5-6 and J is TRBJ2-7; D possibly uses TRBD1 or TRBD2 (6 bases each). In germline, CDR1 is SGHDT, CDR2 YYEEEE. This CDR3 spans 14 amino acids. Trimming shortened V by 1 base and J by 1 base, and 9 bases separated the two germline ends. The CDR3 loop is CASSLTGTSYEQYF. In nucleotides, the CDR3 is TGTGCCAGCAGCTTGACAGGGACTTCCTACGAGCAGTACTTC.